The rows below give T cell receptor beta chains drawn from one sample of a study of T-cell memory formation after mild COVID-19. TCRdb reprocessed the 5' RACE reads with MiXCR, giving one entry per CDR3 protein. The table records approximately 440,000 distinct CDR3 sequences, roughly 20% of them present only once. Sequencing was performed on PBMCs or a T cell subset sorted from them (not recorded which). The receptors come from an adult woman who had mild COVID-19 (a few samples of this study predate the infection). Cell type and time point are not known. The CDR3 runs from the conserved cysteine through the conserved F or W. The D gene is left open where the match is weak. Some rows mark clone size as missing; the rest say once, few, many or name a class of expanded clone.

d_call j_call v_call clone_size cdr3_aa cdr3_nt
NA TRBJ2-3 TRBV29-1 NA CSVGPGGTDTQYF TGCAGCGTTGGGCCAGGGGGCACAGATACGCAGTATTTT
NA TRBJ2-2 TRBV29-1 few CSVEVPSGQRTTGELFF TGCAGCGTTGAAGTCCCCAGTGGACAACGAACCACCGGGGAGCTGTTTTTT
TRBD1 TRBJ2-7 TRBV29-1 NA CSATPGQNFYEQYF TGCAGCGCGACCCCGGGACAGAATTTTTACGAGCAGTACTTC
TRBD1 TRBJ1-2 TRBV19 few CARTQGAANYGYTF TGTGCCCGGACACAGGGGGCCGCTAACTATGGCTACACCTTC
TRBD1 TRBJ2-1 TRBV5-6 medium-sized CASSPPGQHNEQFF TGTGCCAGCAGCCCGCCGGGACAGCACAATGAGCAGTTCTTC
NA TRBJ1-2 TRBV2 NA CASRATDSGYGYTF TGTGCCAGCAGAGCGACAGATTCAGGCTATGGCTACACCTTC
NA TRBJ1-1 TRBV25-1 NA CASSEYGGNTEAFF TGTGCCAGCAGTGAATACGGGGGGAACACTGAAGCTTTCTTT
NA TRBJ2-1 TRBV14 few CASSRFNEQFF TGTGCCAGCAGCCGCTTCAATGAGCAGTTCTTC
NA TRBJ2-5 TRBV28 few CASSLLKETQYF TGTGCCAGCAGTCTCTTAAAAGAGACCCAGTACTTC
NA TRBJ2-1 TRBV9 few CASSVGPGPNYNEQFF TGTGCCAGCAGCGTAGGACCGGGACCCAACTACAATGAGCAGTTCTTC
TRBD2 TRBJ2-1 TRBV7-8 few CASSLKAGGTYNEQFF TGTGCCAGCAGCTTAAAAGCGGGAGGAACCTACAATGAGCAGTTCTTC